This T cell receptor beta chain was sequenced during a study of response to subunit inactivated influenza vaccine. This clonotype was found a few times. One entry per CDR3 protein results from TCRdb running MiXCR on the RT-PCR reads. The data contain over 400,000 distinct CDR3 sequences, 10% to 11% of them singletons. V was shortened by 5 bases and J by 1 base, with 18 bases between the two germline ends. The CDR3 consists of 16 residues. CDR1 is MNHEY and CDR2 is SVGAGI in the germline V gene. This receptor was identified in a man in his fifties who received an inactivated influenza vaccine. The material sequenced was PBMCs from blood, taken about 6 weeks after vaccination. The rearrangement links TRBV6-5 to TRBJ2-7, with a possible D match to TRBD1 (6 bases). CDR3 in DNA: TGTGCCAGCAGTCACCCCACCTACAGGGAATCCTACGAGCAGTACTTC. Translating gives CASSHPTYRESYEQYF.